These 8 T cell receptor beta chains were sequenced from one sample in a study of T cells in Graves' hyperthyroidism and ophthalmopathy. What was amplified from RNA transcripts were TCR beta CDR3 regions. With the HTBI primer set, the TCR CDR3 went through a first round of RT-PCR. TCRdb passed the multiplex PCR reads through MiXCR, listing each CDR3 protein once. The sample holds roughly 570,000 distinct CDR3 sequences, around 46% seen once. Sequencing was done on a sample of peripheral blood or thyroid tissue (not recorded which). All receptors derive from a woman aged 18-35 years with Graves' hyperthyroidism.

This clonotype has just a few counts. This CDR3 is CAIRGQGGQPQHF. CDR3 coding DNA: TGTGCCATCAGGGGACAGGGGGGTCAGCCCCAGCATTTT. V is TRBV10-3 and J is TRBJ1-5, with 11 bases lining up with TRBD1. The CDR3 has 13 amino acids. Unmatched junction bases numbered 1, after V lost 6 bases and J lost 6 bases. The V gene's germline CDR1 is ENHRY and CDR2 SYGVKD.

This clonotype was seen repeatedly, ten times or more. The V call is TRBV20-1, the J call TRBJ2-7; 14 nucleotides line up with TRBD2. Germline trimming cut 1 base from V and 6 bases from J; bases unmatched to any gene: 8. Germline CDR1 and CDR2: DFQATT and SNEGSKA (reference sequence). This CDR3 contains 16 residues. The CDR3 DNA follows: TGCAGTGCTAGAGTTCGACTAGCGGGAGGGCCCGTCGAGCAGTACTTC. Its translation is CSARVRLAGGPVEQYF.

The chain has TRBV19 and TRBJ1-5; D possibly corresponds to TRBD1 (5 bases). The germline gives CDR1 LNHDA, CDR2 SQIVND (reference sequence). The ends were cut back, 7 bases at V and 2 bases at J, with 15 bases in the middle. This CDR3 region has 15 residues. The CDR3 reads CASTPQGRGNQPQHF. CDR3 DNA sequence: TGTGCCAGTACCCCCCAGGGTAGAGGCAATCAGCCCCAGCATTTT.

The chain combines TRBV2 with TRBJ2-1; D is ambiguous. Looked up from germline, CDR1 is SNHLY and CDR2 is FYNNEI. V was clipped by 7 bases and J by 2 bases, with 9 bases between them. The CDR3 consists of 13 residues. The CDR3 is CASKDATYNEQFF. As DNA, the CDR3 is TGTGCCAGCAAGGACGCAACCTACAATGAGCAGTTCTTC. Variable domain in full (rest from reference TRBV2 and TRBJ2-1): EPEVTQTPSHQVTQMGQEVILRCVPISNHLYFYWYRQILGQKVEFLVSFYNNEISEKSEIFDDQFSVERPDGSNFTLKIRSTKLEDSAMYFCASKDATYNEQFFGPGTRLTVL.

This clonotype was seen more than once but under ten times. The chain has TRBV4-3 and TRBJ2-6; D perhaps matches TRBD2 (6 bases). Germline lookup yields CDR1 LGHNA and CDR2 YSLEER. The V gene lost 4 bases and the J gene lost 4 bases, with 11 bases spanning the gap. The CDR3 contains 15 residues. The CDR3 DNA reads as TGCGCCAGCAGCCGGGGGAGGTCCGGGGCCAACGTCCTGACTTTC. This codes for CASSRGRSGANVLTF.

The CDR3 here is CATSDWKDSRIYGYTF. The CDR3, as DNA: TGTGCCACCAGTGATTGGAAGGACAGTCGAATTTATGGCTACACCTTC. This chain connects TRBV24-1 to TRBJ1-2; D is perhaps TRBD1 (6 bases). The CDR3 loop spans 16 amino acids. The V end was cut by 2 bases, the J end by 5 bases, with 17 bases between. Germline CDR1 is KGHDR and CDR2 is SFDVKD.

This clonotype has only one observation. The gene calls are TRBV20-1 and TRBJ1-6; 7 bases match TRBD1. J was trimmed by 0 bases and V by 6 bases; bases with no gene match: 5. Germline V gene lookup returns CDR1 DFQATT and CDR2 SNEGSKA (reference sequence). The CDR3 has 15 residues. CDR3 bases: TGCAGTGCCCGCAGGGGGACCTCCTATAATTCACCCCTCCACTTT. The encoded protein is CSARRGTSYNSPLHF.

This chain uses TRBV19 with TRBJ2-5; a possible D gene is TRBD1 (7 bases). Germline V gives CDR1 LNHDA, CDR2 SQIVND (reference sequence). The CDR3 consists of 15 residues. V lost 9 bases and J 7 bases, leaving 24 bases between the germline ends. The CDR3 protein is CASSLRLGGDGTQYF. The CDR3, as DNA: TGTGCCAGCAGCTTGCGACTAGGGGGCGATGGGACCCAGTACTTC.